These 8 T cell receptor beta chains were all obtained from the same sample, sequenced in a study of Graves' ophthalmopathy and Graves' hyperthyroidism (dated by TCRdb to between 2017 and 2018). Sequenced on an Illumina HiSeq 2000. For repertoire sequencing, the TCR beta CDR3 regions were amplified from RNA transcripts. The first round of RT-PCR was done with HTBI primers and the Qiagen OneStep RT-PCR kit, and was followed by a second round of multiplex PCR, then size selection and purification. TCRdb reworked the public reads: Q25 trimming with fastp, MiXCR clone assembly, productive beta chains retained. Entries are consolidated by CDR3 protein sequence, retaining the most common genes and DNA. For this sample the table gives 1 million to 1.3 million distinct CDR3 sequences, of which about two fifths were detected only once. Clones ranked in the top ten supply around 10% of the sample. The sample comprised peripheral blood or thyroid tissue (not recorded which). These receptors were collected from an adult man with Graves' hyperthyroidism.

The genes are TRBV4-1 and TRBJ2-7; D unclear. V was clipped by 1 base and J by 7 bases, with 20 bases between them. The germline gives CDR1 MGHRA, CDR2 YSYEKL. This CDR3 has 16 amino acids. The CDR3 reads CASSQVARKLGLEQYF. The CDR3 region has the DNA TGCGCCAGCAGCCAAGTTGCGAGGAAGCTGGGCTTGGAGCAGTACTTC.

The sample holds many counts of this clonotype. The chain carries TRBV9 and TRBJ2-7, with 9 bases aligning to TRBD1. V was clipped by 4 bases and J by 6 bases; unmatched bases: 11. CDR1 is SGDLS, CDR2 YYNGEE, per germline. The CDR3 sequence is 15 residues long. The CDR3 spells CASSLPGQGLCEQYF. Here the CDR3 DNA reads TGTGCCAGCAGCCTACCGGGACAGGGTTTGTGCGAGCAGTACTTC.

This clonotype was picked up a small number of times. J is TRBJ2-5 and V is TRBV9; TRBD1 might be the D (6 bases). V was trimmed by 2 bases and J by 2 bases, leaving 10 bases between them. CDR3 length: 14 residues. Germline-derived CDR1 and CDR2 are SGDLS and YYNGEE. The CDR3 spells CASSVGQLQETQYF. CDR3 nucleotide sequence: TGTGCCAGCAGCGTCGGACAGCTACAAGAGACCCAGTACTTC.

This clonotype turned up a few times. The chain carries TRBV2 and TRBJ1-5; 10 nucleotides line up with TRBD1. This CDR3 contains 15 residues. Germline CDR1 is SNHLY and CDR2 is FYNNEI. The V gene end was trimmed by 5 bases and the J gene end by 11 bases; junction bases not matched to a gene: 12. CDR3 in DNA: TGTGCCAGCAGTCCGACGGACAGGGGGGCTAAAACCCAGCATTTT. Its translation is CASSPTDRGAKTQHF.

Only a few counts were recorded for this clonotype. The gene calls are TRBV12-3 or TRBV12-4 and TRBJ2-2, with no clear D. Trimming removed 3 bases from V and 6 bases from J, with 5 bases in between. The CDR3 is 12 residues long. Written as DNA, the CDR3 is TGTGCCAGCAGTTTCATCGCCGGGGAGCTGTTTTTT. Its protein is CASSFIAGELFF.

The J gene is TRBJ2-7, the V gene TRBV10-3, with a possible D match to TRBD2 (6 bases). The CDR3 length is 13 residues. Germline V lookup: CDR1 ENHRY, CDR2 SYGVKD. The V and J ends lost 9 bases and 2 bases respectively, with 14 bases between them. The CDR3 coding sequence is TGTGCCATAGCCGGGGGTTCCGCCTACGAGCAGTACTTC. Its protein product is CAIAGGSAYEQYF.

The rearrangement uses TRBV15 and TRBJ2-1; D not certain. The germline V gene encodes CDR1 LNHNV and CDR2 YYDKDF (reference sequence). The CDR3 consists of 16 residues. Between the trimmed V and J ends, which lost 1 base and 1 base, there was a span of 11 bases. The CDR3 nucleotides read TGTGCCACCAGCAGAGGGCCAAGTGGGTCCTACAATGAGCAGTTCTTC. Translation gives CATSRGPSGSYNEQFF.

This chain links TRBV12-3 or TRBV12-4 with TRBJ2-7; D may be TRBD1 (5 bases). Deletions cut 5 bases from V and 9 bases from J, with 17 bases between. The CDR3 is 13 amino acids. The CDR3 spells CASSTDSPFGQYF. DNA for the CDR3: TGTGCCAGCAGTACTGACAGCCCCTTTGGGCAGTACTTC.